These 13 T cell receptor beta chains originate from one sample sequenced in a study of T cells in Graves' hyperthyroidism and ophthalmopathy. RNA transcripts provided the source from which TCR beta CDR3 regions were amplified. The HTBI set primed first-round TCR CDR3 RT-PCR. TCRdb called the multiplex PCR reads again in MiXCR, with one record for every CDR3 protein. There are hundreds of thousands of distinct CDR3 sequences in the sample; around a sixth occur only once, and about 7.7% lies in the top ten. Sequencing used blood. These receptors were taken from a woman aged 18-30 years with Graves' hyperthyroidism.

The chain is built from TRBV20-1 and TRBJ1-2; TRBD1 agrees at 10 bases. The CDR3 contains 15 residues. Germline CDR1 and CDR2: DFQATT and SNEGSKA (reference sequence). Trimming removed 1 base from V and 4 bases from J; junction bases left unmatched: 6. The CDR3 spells CSARAGTGDGYGYTF. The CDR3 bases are TGCAGTGCTAGAGCCGGGACAGGGGATGGCTATGGCTACACCTTC.

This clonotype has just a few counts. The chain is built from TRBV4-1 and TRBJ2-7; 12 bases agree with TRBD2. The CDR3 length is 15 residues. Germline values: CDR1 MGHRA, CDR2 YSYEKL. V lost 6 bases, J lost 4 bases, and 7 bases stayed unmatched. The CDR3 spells CASSQTSGSRYEQYF. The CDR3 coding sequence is TGCGCCAGCAGTCAGACTAGCGGGAGCAGGTACGAGCAGTACTTC.

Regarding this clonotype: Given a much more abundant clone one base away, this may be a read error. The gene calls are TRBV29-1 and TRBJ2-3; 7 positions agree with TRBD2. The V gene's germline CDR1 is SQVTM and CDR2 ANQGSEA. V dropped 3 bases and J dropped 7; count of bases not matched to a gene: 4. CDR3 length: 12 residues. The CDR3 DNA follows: TGCAGCGTTGAGGGGAGGGCATATACGCAGTATTTT. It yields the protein CSVEGRAYTQYF.

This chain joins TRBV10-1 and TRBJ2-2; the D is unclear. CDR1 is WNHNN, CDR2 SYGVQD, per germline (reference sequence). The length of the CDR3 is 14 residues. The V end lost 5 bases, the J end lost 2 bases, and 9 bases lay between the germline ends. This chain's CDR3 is CASSRSDNTGELFF. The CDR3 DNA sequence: TGCGCCAGCAGTAGGTCGGACAACACCGGGGAGCTGTTTTTT.

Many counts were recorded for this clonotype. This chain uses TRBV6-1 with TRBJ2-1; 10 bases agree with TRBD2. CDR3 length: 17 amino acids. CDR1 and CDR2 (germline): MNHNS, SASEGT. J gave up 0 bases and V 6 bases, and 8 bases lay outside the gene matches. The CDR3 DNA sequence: TGTGCCAGCAGCACCTCTAGCGGGGGTAGCTCCTACAATGAGCAGTTCTTC. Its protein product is CASSTSSGGSSYNEQFF.

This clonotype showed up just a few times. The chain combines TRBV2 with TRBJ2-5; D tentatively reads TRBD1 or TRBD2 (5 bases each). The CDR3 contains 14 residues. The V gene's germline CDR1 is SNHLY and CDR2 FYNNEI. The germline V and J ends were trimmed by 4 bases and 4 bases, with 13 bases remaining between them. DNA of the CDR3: TGTGCCAGCAGTGTGAAAGGGGACGGAGAGACCCAGTACTTC. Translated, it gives CASSVKGDGETQYF. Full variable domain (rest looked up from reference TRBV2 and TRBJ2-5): EPEVTQTPSHQVTQMGQEVILRCVPISNHLYFYWYRQILGQKVEFLVSFYNNEISEKSEIFDDQFSVERPDGSNFTLKIRSTKLEDSAMYFCASSVKGDGETQYFGPGTRLLVL.

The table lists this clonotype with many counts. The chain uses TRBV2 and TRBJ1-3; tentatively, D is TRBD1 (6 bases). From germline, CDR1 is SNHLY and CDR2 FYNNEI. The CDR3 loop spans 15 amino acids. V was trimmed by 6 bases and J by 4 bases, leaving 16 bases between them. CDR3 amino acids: CASRRLGGAGNTIYF. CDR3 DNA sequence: TGTGCCAGCAGACGCTTAGGGGGAGCCGGAAACACCATATATTTT.

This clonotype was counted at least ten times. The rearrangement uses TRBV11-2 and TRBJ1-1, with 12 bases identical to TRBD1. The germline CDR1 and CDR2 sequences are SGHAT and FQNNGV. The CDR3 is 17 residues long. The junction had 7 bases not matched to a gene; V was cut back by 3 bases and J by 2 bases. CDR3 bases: TGTGCCAGCAGCTTTGGGACAGGGGGCGGTGGAAACACTGAAGCTTTCTTT. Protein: CASSFGTGGGGNTEAFF.

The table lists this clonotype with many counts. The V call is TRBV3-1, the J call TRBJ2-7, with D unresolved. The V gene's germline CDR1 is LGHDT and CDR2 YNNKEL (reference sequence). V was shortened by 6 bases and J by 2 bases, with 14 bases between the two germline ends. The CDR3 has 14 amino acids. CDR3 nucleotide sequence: TGTGCCAGCAGTCGACGGACGGTCACCTACGAGCAGTACTTC. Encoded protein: CASSRRTVTYEQYF.

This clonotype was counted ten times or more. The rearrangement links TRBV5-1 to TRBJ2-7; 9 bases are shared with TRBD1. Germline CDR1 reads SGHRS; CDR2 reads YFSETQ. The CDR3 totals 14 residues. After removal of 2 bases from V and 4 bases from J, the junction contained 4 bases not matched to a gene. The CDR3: CASSFAGQGYEQYF. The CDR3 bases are TGCGCCAGCAGCTTCGCCGGACAGGGGTACGAGCAGTACTTC.

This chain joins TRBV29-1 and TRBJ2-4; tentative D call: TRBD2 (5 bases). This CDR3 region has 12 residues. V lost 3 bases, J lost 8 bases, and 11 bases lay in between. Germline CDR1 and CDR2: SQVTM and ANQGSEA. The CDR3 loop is CSVEEAVDIQYF. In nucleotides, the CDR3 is TGCAGCGTTGAGGAGGCTGTGGACATTCAGTACTTC.

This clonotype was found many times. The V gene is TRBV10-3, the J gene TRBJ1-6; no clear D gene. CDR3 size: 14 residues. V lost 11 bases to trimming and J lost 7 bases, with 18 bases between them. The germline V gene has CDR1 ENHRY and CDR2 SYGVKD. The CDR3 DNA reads TGTGCCTCCCACCAAGACCGCGCGAATTCACCCCTCCACTTT. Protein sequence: CASHQDRANSPLHF.

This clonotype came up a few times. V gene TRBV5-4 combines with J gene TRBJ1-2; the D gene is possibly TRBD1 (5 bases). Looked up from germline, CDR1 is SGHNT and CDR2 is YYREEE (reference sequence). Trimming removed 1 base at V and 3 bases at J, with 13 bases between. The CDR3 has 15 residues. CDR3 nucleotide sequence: TGTGCCAGCAGCTTGAATCCAGGGTTGGACTATGGCTACACCTTC. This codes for CASSLNPGLDYGYTF.